The present TCR beta chain was sequenced within a study of CD8+ T cells in alopecia areata. The wider study: At a dose of 5 to 10 mg twice daily, oral tofacitinib was given to treated patients.

V gave up 0 bases and J gave up 3 bases, with 21 bases separating them. The CDR3 consists of 18 residues. The germline V gene has CDR1 MNHNS and CDR2 SASEGT. Reverse transcription of extracted RNA yielded cDNA, which provided the sequencing template. Data came from immunoSEQ multiplex PCR; TCRdb stores just in-frame clones and leaves some out. The profile shows 150,000 or so clones, approximately 87% of them singletons. The source was CD8+ T cells sorted from blood, collected at week 0. The J gene is TRBJ2-7, the V gene TRBV6-1, with D maybe TRBD1 (7 bases). The clonotype comes from a human donor with alopecia areata. DNA for the CDR3: TGTGCCAGCAGTGAAGCGCGAGGAGGGACAGATACAATCTACGAGCAGTACTTC. Protein: CASSEARGGTDTIYEQYF.